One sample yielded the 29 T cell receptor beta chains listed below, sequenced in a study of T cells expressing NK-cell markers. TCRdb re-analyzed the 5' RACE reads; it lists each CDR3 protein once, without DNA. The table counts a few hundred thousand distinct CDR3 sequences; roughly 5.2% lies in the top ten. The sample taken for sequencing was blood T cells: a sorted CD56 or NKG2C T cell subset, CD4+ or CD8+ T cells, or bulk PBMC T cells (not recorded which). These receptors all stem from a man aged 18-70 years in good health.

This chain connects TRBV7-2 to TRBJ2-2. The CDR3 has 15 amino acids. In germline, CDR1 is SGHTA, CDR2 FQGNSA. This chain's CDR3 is CASSFFPSNTGELFF.

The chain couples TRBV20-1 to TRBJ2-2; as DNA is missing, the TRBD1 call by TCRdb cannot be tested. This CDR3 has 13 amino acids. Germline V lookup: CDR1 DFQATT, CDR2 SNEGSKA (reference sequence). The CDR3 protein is CSGRGSNTGELFF.

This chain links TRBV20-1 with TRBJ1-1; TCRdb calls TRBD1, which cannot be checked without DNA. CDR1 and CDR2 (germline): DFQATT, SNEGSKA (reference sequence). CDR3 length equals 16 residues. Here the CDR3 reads CSARDPNNRIRTEAFF.

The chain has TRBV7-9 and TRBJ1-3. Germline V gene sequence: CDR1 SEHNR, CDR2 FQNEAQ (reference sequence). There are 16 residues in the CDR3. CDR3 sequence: CASSLTGLSSGNTIYF.

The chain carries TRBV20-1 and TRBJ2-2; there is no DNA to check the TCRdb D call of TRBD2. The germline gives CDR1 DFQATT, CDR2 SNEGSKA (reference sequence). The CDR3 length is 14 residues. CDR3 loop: CSLKTSARTGELFF.

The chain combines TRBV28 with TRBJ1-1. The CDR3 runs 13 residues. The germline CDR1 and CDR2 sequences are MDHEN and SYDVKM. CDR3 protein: CASSTDRNTEAFF.

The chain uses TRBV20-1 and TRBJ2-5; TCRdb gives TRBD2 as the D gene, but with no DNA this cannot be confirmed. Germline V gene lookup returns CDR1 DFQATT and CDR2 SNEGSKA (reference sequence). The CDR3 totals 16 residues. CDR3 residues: CSARGTSGGPRETQYF.

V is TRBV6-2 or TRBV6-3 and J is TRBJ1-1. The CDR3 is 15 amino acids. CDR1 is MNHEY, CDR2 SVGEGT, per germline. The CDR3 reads CASGTRGSRNTEAFF.

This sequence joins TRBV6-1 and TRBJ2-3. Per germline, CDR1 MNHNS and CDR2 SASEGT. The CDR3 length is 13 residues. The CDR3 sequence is CASSGLLGDTQYF.

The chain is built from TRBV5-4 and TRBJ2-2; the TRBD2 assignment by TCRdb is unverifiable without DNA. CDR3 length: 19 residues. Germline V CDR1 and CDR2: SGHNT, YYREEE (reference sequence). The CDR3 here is CASSLVLAGLRPFTGELFF.

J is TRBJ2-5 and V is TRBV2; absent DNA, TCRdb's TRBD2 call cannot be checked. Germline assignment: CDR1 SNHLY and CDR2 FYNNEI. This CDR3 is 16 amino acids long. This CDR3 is CASRKRAAGGQETQYF.

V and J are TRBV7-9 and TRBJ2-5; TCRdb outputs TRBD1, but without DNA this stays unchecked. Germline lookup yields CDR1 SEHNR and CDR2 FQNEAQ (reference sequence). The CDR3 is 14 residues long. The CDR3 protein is CASSPERPAGTQYF. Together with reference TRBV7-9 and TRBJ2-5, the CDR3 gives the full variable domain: DTGVSQNPRHKITKRGQNVTFRCDPISEHNRLYWYRQTLGQGPEFLTYFQNEAQLEKSRLLSDRFSAERPKGSFSTLEIQRTEQGDSAMYLCASSPERPAGTQYFGPGTRLLVL.

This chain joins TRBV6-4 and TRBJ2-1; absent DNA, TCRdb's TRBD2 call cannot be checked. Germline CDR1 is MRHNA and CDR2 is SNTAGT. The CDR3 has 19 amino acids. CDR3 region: CASRTSGGAPSSSYNEQFF.

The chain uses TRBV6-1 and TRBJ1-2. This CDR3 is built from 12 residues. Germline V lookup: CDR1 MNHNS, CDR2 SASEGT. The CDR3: CASSAGYYGYTF.

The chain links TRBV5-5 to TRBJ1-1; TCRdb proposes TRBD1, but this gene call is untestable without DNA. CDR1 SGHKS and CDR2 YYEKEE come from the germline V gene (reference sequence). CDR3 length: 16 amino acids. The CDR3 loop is CASSLEFARGNTEAFF.

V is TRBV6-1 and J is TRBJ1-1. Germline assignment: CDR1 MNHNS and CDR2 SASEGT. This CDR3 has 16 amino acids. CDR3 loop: CASSPTSGPMNTEAFF.

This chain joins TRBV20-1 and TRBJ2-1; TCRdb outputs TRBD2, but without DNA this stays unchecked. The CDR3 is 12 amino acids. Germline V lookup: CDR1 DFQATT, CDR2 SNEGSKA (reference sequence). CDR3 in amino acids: CSAKPTSSKQFF.

CDR3 amino acids: CASSFRQGSLNTGELFF. This sequence joins TRBV7-3 and TRBJ2-2; the TRBD1 assignment by TCRdb is unverifiable without DNA. This CDR3 has 17 residues. Germline V gives CDR1 SGHTA, CDR2 FQGTGA.

CDR3 amino acids: CATRRRASTDTQYF. The J gene is TRBJ2-3, the V gene TRBV6-2 or TRBV6-3; the TRBD2 assignment by TCRdb is unverifiable without DNA. The CDR3 is made up of 14 amino acids. CDR1 and CDR2 (germline): MNHEY, SVGEGT.

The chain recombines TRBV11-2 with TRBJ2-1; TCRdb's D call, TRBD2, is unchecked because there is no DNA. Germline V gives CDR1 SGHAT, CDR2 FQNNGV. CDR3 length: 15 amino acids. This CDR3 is CASSLGQRGLHEQFF.

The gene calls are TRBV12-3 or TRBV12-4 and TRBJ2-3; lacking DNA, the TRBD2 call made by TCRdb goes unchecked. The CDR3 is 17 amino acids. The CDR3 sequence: CASSPPGHPLGTDTQYF.

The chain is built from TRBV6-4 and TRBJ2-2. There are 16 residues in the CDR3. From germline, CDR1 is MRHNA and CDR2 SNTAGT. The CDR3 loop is CASSEGDGWNTGELFF.

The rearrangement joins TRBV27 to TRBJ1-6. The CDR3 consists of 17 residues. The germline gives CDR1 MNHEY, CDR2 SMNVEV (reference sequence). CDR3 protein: CASSFIQGLSYNSPLHF.

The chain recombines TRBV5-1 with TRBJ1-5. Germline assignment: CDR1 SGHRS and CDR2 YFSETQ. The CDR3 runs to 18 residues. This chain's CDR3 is CASSLNSLEVGSNQPQHF.

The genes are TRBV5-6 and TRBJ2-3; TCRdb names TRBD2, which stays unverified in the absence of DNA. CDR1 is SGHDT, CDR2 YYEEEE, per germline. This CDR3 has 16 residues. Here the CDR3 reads CASSQPGTLSTDTQYF.

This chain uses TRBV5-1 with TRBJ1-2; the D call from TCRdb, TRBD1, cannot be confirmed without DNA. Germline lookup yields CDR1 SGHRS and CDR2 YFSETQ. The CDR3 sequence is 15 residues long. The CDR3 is CASSPWDRPNYGYTF.

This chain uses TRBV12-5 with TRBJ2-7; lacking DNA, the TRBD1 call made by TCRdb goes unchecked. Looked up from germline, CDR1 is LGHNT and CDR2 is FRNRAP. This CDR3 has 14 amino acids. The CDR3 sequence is CASGKTGTTYEQYF.

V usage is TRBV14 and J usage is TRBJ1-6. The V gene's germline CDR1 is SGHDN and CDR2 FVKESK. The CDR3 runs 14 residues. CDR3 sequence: CASRSELPNSPLHF.

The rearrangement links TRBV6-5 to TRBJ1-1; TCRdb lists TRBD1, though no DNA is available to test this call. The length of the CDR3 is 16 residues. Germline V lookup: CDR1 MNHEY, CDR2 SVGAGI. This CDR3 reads CASSPRQGARRTEAFF.